This paragraph reports one TCR beta chain. What it binds is unknown. The sample is drawn from a study of regulatory T cells. General observations from the study: In patients, unique TRB V-J pairs were restricted and V/J usage skewed, especially in Tregs. In CD3G-deficient patients, conventional CD4+ T cells were enriched for hydrophobic CDR3 residues at positions 6 and 7.

All CD3G-deficient patients showed autoimmunity, more severe in two. At testing, patients were 2 to 39 years old, with reduced naive and increased memory T-cell proportions. Sorting split CD4+ cells into CD25-high CD127-low Tregs and CD25-low CD127-high conventional T cells. The PCR used 52 TRBV and 13 TRBJ primers. The method was immunoSEQ multiplex PCR; TCRdb's version includes in-frame clones alone and lacks a portion of them. Here the sample spans tens of thousands of clones, roughly 88% being singletons. V lost 6 bases, J lost 1 base, and 21 bases stayed unmatched. The CDR3 covers 22 residues. Looked up from germline, CDR1 is MDHEN and CDR2 is SYDVKM.

Sequencing was performed on conventional CD4+ T cells sorted from blood. The J gene is TRBJ2-4, the V gene TRBV28; 13 positions match TRBD2. This TCR derives from a child aged 10 to 17 with CD3G deficiency. The CDR3 DNA sequence: TGTGCCAGCAGCGCAGGGGTGGTCTTTGGACTAGCGGGAGCGGAGGCCAAAAACATTCAGTACTTC. Protein sequence: CASSAGVVFGLAGAEAKNIQYF.